The entry that follows covers one T cell receptor (beta chain) sequence. The entry originates in a study of blood T cell repertoires in COVID-19. V lost 1 base to trimming and J lost 4 bases; unmatched junction nucleotides: 4. This CDR3 comprises 15 residues. CDR1 is SGHTA, CDR2 FQGNSA, per germline. Some clones are missing from TCRdb's copy, which holds only in-frame ones; the method was immunoSEQ multiplex PCR. The data hold under 200,000 clones, with 88% observed a single time. Sequencing was performed on peripheral blood. The chain uses TRBV7-2 and TRBJ2-1; 7 bases match TRBD2. The clonotype was recovered from a man between 45 and 60 years old who had recovered from COVID-19. For the CDR3, the DNA is TGTGCCAGCAGCTTAGATAGCGGGCCGTACAATGAGCAGTTCTTC. Translated, it gives CASSLDSGPYNEQFF.